This is a list of T cell receptor beta chains from one sample in a study of OX40 agonist ivuxolimab in advanced cancers. The table came from immunoSEQ multiplex PCR; TCRdb's copy has only in-frame clones and leaves some out. Among over 30,000 clones listed, 80% to 85% were seen once. The sequencing used CD4+ or CD8+ T cells sorted from blood, collected in a trial of the OX40 agonist ivuxolimab. The receptors here all came from an adult with an advanced solid tumor such as melanoma, head and neck, liver or kidney cancer. Each CDR3 is given without its conserved first and last residue. Each record gives: CDR3 length, J gene, V gene, CDR3 protein.

>14|TRBJ1-4|TRBV18
ASSLAKTGGLEKLF
>11|TRBJ2-4|TRBV28
ARQHPAKNIQY
>13|TRBJ1-5|TRBV7-2
ASRPGTDANQPQH
>16|TRBJ1-1|TRBV18
ASSPLRTGGHMNTEAF
>13|TRBJ2-6|TRBV5-1
ASSPGPSGANVLT
>11|TRBJ2-2|TRBV5-1
ASSVERTGELL
>13|TRBJ2-2|TRBV7-9
ASSLAQGTGGELF
>13|TRBJ2-6|TRBV5-4
ASGRTYSGANVLT
>9|TRBJ1-1|TRBV6-1
ASRYYTEAF
>17|TRBJ2-1|TRBV7-6
ASSITGTLGFSQYNEQF
>12|TRBJ2-7|TRBV5-1
ASSPRPRSYEQY
>12|TRBJ1-5|TRBV28
ASNYRQGNQPQH
>11|TRBJ2-2|TRBV5-6
ASSPAQGGELF
>15|TRBJ2-6|TRBV7-6
ASSLEGGNSGANVLT
>11|TRBJ2-1|TRBV7-7
ASSSSRGNEQF
>12|TRBJ2-1|TRBV7-5
ADLGLVCLNEQF
>10|TRBJ2-3|TRBV7-8
ASLPVGDTQY
>11|TRBJ1-2|TRBV7-2
ASSSDRVFGYT
>13|TRBJ1-2|TRBV27
ASSPIPPPLYGYT
>13|TRBJ2-4|TRBV4-1
ASSRGEDAKNIQY
>14|TRBJ2-3|TRBV25-1
ASSPSRGVATDTQY
>15|TRBJ2-3|TRBV5-1
ASSLDLLGPGTDTQY
>10|TRBJ1-2|TRBV6-6
ASSYSGTGYT
>17|TRBJ2-1|TRBV4-1
ASRRHSQGTGTFYNEQF
>10|TRBJ1-4|TRBV6-5
ASSSVGEKLF
>12|TRBJ1-5|TRBV5-1
ASSFGTGEQPQH
>11|TRBJ2-1|TRBV10-3
AISESGGNEQF
>15|TRBJ1-2|TRBV21-1
ASSKTGNPNNNYGYT
>12|TRBJ1-5|TRBV30
AWSEQISNQPQH
>11|TRBJ2-5|TRBV11-2
ASIPANQGIQY
>11|TRBJ1-2|TRBV6-5
ASRYTDRYGYT
>13|TRBJ1-2|TRBV7-2
ASSLDAAGGYGYT
>12|TRBJ2-5|TRBV7-9
ASSFEGAQETQY
>13|TRBJ1-1|TRBV7-2
ASSIWDRRNTEAF
>10|TRBJ2-5|TRBV18
ASSRRGETQY
>9|TRBJ1-1|TRBV20-1
SARTGAEAF
>15|TRBJ2-5|TRBV28
ASRSGASGRVGETQY
>12|TRBJ2-7|TRBV29-1
SVTRTGSSYEQY
>14|TRBJ2-7|TRBV5-1
ASSSYSGTAGYEQY
>12|TRBJ1-4|TRBV5-1
ASRTDATNEKLF
>11|TRBJ2-2|TRBV13
ASRSGDTGELF
>11|TRBJ2-7|TRBV19
ASSMGRVYEQY
>12|TRBJ1-2|TRBV19
ASSMGGRNYGYT
>13|TRBJ2-7|TRBV6-5
ASRAAAGGGYEQY
>13|TRBJ2-7|TRBV6-5
ASSSQGDGPYEQY
>13|TRBJ2-1|TRBV11-2
ASSRGAGGFLEQF
>11|TRBJ1-2|TRBV28
ASSDRGPYGYT
>11|TRBJ2-7|TRBV10-2
ASRGTTNYEQY
>11|TRBJ1-5|TRBV15
ATSRDQPWAQH
>13|TRBJ1-5|TRBV2
ASALVGGGNQPQH